These 8 T cell receptor beta chains share one sample of origin, sequenced in a study of post-analysis software for immune sequencing data. Sequencing libraries made from TCR beta cDNA carried unique molecular identifiers. MiXCR was run by TCRdb on the PCR reads, yielding one entry per CDR3 protein. The data contain some 190,000 distinct CDR3 sequences, over 25% of them singletons. Points from the study as a whole: Patients carried roughly 5 TRBV segments more frequently than controls did, and TRBV5-6, TRBV5-1 and TRBV20-1 were among them.

Antigens for these TCRs are unknown. The source material was blood. Receptors originate from a girl under 18 with multiple sclerosis.

Many counts were recorded for this clonotype. The chain uses TRBV20-1 and TRBJ1-5, with D tentatively TRBD1 (5 bases). Germline CDR1 and CDR2: DFQATT and SNEGSKA (reference sequence). This CDR3 has 13 amino acids. V was shortened by 3 bases and J by 5 bases, with 11 bases between the two germline ends. The CDR3: CSASGGNDQPQHF. CDR3 sequence (DNA): TGCAGTGCTAGCGGGGGGAACGATCAGCCCCAGCATTTT.

Remarks on this clonotype: This may arise from a read error, as a much more abundant clone is one base away. V usage is TRBV29-1 and J usage is TRBJ2-3, with a weak D call TRBD2 (6 bases). The CDR3 has 15 amino acids. V was shortened by 3 bases and J by 2 bases, with 15 bases between the two germline ends. The germline gives CDR1 SQVTM, CDR2 ANQGSEA. This chain's CDR3 is CSVDSDYIYTDTQYF. The DNA of the CDR3 is TGCAGCGTTGATTCGGACTATATATACACAGATACGCAGTATTTT.

The chain links TRBV20-1 to TRBJ1-6; D is possibly TRBD1 (6 bases). The length of the CDR3 is 13 residues. Deletions cut 5 bases from V and 14 bases from J, with 19 bases between. The germline V gene encodes CDR1 DFQATT and CDR2 SNEGSKA (reference sequence). In DNA, the CDR3 is TGCAGTGCTCCTGCAACAGGGCGCCCTTCCCTCCACTTT. Protein: CSAPATGRPSLHF.

The chain has TRBV20-1 and TRBJ2-3; maybe TRBD2 (6 bases). The ends were cut back, 5 bases at V and 3 bases at J, with 12 bases in the middle. Per germline, CDR1 DFQATT and CDR2 SNEGSKA (reference sequence). The CDR3 runs to 13 residues. CDR3 sequence: CSAWDLTTDTQYF. CDR3 bases: TGCAGTGCTTGGGACTTGACTACAGATACGCAGTATTTT.

Of note for this clonotype: This may arise from a read error, as a much more abundant clone is one base away. The chain combines TRBV5-5 with TRBJ1-2; unclear D gene. CDR1 is SGHKS, CDR2 YYEKEE, per germline (reference sequence). V lost 0 bases, J lost 8 bases, and 14 bases lay in between. This CDR3 has 14 residues. The DNA for the CDR3 is TGTGCCAGCAGCTTGGACCATGGGGAAATCGGCTACACCTTC. Translating it yields CASSLDHGEIGYTF.

Points on this clonotype: A read error may account for a junction end that differs from germline. The chain recombines TRBV20-1 with TRBJ1-4; D remains ambiguous. Germline V lookup: CDR1 DFQATT, CDR2 SNEGSKA (reference sequence). This CDR3 comprises 15 residues. The CDR3 nucleotides read TGCGGTGCTAGAGATGACGGGGCAACTAATGAAAAACTGTTTTTT. Encoded protein: CGARDDGATNEKLFF.

Note on this clonotype: Since a much larger clone is just one base distant, this may be a read error. Because the CDR3's place on the DNA is in doubt, the DNA is left out and the CDR3 is given as listed by TCRdb. This chain joins TRBV25-1 and TRBJ2-6. The length of the CDR3 is 15 amino acids, counting both ends. Per germline, CDR1 MGHDK and CDR2 SYGVNS. The CDR3 loop reads CASSEVGSGANVRTF.

This clonotype was counted many times. The J gene is TRBJ2-3, the V gene TRBV5-1; D ambiguous. Trimming pared 3 bases from V and 3 bases from J, leaving 8 bases between. Per the germline V gene, CDR1 is SGHRS and CDR2 is YFSETQ. There are 13 residues in the CDR3. The CDR3 is CASSSASTDTQYF. The CDR3 DNA is TGCGCCAGCAGCTCGGCCTCTACAGATACGCAGTATTTT. Full variable domain (remainder filled in from reference TRBV5-1 and TRBJ2-3): KAGVTQTPRYLIKTRGQQVTLSCSPISGHRSVSWYQQTPGQGLQFLFEYFSETQRNKGNFPGRFSGRQFSNSRSEMNVSTLELGDSALYLCASSSASTDTQYFGPGTRLTVL.